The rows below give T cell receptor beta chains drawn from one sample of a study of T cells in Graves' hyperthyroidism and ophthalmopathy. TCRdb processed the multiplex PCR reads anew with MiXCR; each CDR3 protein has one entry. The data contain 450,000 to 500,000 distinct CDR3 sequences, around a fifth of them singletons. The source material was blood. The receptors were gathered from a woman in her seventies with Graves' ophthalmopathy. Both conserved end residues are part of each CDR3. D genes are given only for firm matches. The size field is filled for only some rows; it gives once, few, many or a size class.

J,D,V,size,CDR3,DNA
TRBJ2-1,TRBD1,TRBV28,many,CASSFTDRVVIGQFF,TGTGCCAGCAGTTTCACGGACAGGGTGGTGATAGGGCAGTTCTTC
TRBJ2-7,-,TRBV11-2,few,CASSSIGIRDKSYEQYF,TGTGCCAGCAGCTCGATAGGGATTCGGGACAAGAGCTACGAGCAGTACTTC
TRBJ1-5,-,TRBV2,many,CASSPGVRNQPQHF,TGTGCCAGCAGTCCAGGGGTTAGGAATCAGCCCCAGCATTTT
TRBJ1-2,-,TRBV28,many,CASRPGQANYGYTF,TGTGCCAGCAGGCCGGGACAAGCTAACTATGGCTACACCTTC
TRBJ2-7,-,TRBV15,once,CATSRALSPGYEQYF,TGTGCCACCAGCAGAGCTCTGTCTCCCGGATACGAGCAGTACTTC
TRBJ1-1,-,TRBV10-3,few,CAISMGRENTEAFF,TGTGCCATCAGTATGGGGAGGGAGAACACTGAAGCTTTCTTT
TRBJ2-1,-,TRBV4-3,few,CASSQEASSYNEQFF,TGCGCCAGCAGCCAAGAAGCTAGCTCCTACAATGAGCAGTTCTTC
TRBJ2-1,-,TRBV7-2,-,CASSLSRGPGGNEQFF,TGCGCCAGCAGCCTAAGCAGGGGACCGGGCGGAAATGAGCAGTTCTTC
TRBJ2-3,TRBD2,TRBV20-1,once,CSAHGLAGATDTQYF,TGCAGTGCTCACGGACTAGCGGGAGCCACAGATACGCAGTATTTT
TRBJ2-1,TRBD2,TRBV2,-,CASSISGSAYNEQFF,TGTGCCAGCAGCATTAGCGGGAGTGCCTACAATGAGCAGTTCTTC
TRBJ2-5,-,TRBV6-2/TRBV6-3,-,CASSFTGSGETQYF,TGTGCCAGCAGTTTTACAGGGTCTGGAGAGACCCAGTACTTC
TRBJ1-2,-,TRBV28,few,CASRAGGSGYTF,TGTGCCAGCAGGGCGGGGGGCAGTGGCTACACCTTC
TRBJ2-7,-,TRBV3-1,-,CASSPDPPRKQYF,TGTGCCAGCAGCCCGGACCCCCCGCGGAAGCAGTACTTC
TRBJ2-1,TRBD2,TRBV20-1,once,CSAIVILAGSRNEQFF,TGCAGTGCTATCGTAATATTAGCGGGATCACGCAATGAGCAGTTCTTC
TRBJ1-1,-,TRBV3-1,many,CASSGLGNTEAFF,TGTGCCAGCAGCGGTCTAGGGAACACTGAAGCTTTCTTT
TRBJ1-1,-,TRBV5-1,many,CASSQNTEAFF,TGTGCCAGCAGCCAGAACACTGAAGCTTTCTTT
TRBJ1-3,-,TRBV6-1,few,CASTDTGNTIYF,TGTGCCAGCACAGACACTGGAAACACCATATATTTT
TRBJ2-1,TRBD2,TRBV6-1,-,CASSVLAGVPYNEQFF,TGTGCCAGCAGTGTCCTAGCGGGAGTTCCCTACAATGAGCAGTTCTTC
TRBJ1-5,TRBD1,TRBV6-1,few,CASRRTGGRRGNQPQHF,TGTGCCAGCAGGCGGACAGGGGGCCGGAGGGGCAATCAGCCCCAGCATTTT
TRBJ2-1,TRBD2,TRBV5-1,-,CASSTASGSSYNEQFF,TGCGCCAGCAGCACCGCTAGCGGCAGCTCCTACAATGAGCAGTTCTTC
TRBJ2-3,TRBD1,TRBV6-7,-,CASSFSAQGTAAPSTDTQYF,TGTGCCAGCAGTTTCAGCGCCCAGGGGACAGCAGCTCCTAGCACAGATACGCAGTATTTT
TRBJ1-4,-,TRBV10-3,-,CAISESSGGGNEKLFF,TGTGCCATCAGTGAGTCGTCGGGGGGTGGTAATGAAAAACTGTTTTTT
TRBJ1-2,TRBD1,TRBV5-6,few,CASSYPGQGSSNYGYTF,TGTGCCAGCAGCTACCCGGGACAGGGTAGCTCTAACTATGGCTACACCTTC
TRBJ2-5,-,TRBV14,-,CASSQDLGWETQYF,TGTGCCAGCAGCCAAGATCTAGGGTGGGAGACCCAGTACTTC
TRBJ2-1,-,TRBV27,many,CASSFEGSYNEQFF,TGTGCCAGCAGTTTTGAGGGCTCCTACAATGAGCAGTTCTTC
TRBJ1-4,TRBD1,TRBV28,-,CASSLTGEVEKLFF,TGTGCCAGCAGTTTGACAGGGGAGGTTGAAAAACTGTTTTTT
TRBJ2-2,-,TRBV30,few,CAWSRPANTGELFF,TGTGCCTGGAGCAGGCCTGCGAACACCGGGGAGCTGTTTTTT
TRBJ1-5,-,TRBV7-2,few,CASSLQTTSNQPQHF,TGTGCCAGCAGCCTACAGACGACTAGCAATCAGCCCCAGCATTTT
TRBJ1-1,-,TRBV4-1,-,CASSQGPGRAFF,TGCGCCAGCAGCCAGGGCCCCGGGCGGGCTTTCTTT
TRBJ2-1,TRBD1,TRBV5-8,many,CASSLGQGVTPYNEQFF,TGTGCCAGCAGCCTCGGACAGGGGGTAACCCCCTACAATGAGCAGTTCTTC
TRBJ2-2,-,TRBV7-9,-,CASSLETIGELFF,TGTGCCAGCAGCTTGGAAACTATTGGGGAGCTGTTTTTT